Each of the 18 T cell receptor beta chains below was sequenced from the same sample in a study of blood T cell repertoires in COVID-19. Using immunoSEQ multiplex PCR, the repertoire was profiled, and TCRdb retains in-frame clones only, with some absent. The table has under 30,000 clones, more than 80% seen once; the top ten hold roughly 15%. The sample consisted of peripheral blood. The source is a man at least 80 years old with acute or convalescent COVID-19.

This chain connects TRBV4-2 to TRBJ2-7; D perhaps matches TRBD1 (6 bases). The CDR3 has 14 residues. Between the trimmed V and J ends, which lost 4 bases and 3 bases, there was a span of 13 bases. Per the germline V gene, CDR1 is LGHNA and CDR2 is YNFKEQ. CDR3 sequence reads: CASSPYRDNYEQYF. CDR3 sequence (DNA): TGTGCCAGCAGCCCTTATCGGGACAACTACGAGCAGTACTTC.

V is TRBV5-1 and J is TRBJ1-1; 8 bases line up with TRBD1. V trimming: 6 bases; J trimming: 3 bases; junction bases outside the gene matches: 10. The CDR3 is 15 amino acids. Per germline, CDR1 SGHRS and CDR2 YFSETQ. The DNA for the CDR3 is TGCGCCAGCACCCAGGGACAGGCCCTTTACACTGAAGCTTTCTTT. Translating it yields CASTQGQALYTEAFF.

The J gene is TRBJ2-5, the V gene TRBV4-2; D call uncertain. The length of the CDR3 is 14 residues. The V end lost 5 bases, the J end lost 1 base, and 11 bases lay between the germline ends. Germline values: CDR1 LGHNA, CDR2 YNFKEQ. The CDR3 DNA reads TGTGCCAGCAGCAATCGAGGCATCCAAGAGACCCAGTACTTC. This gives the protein CASSNRGIQETQYF.

CDR3 in DNA: TGTGCCAGCAGTTTAGACAGGCAAGGGGGTGGCTACACCTTC. Translating it yields CASSLDRQGGGYTF. The J gene is TRBJ1-2, the V gene TRBV27, with D perhaps TRBD1 (6 bases). Germline CDR1 is MNHEY and CDR2 is SMNVEV (reference sequence). This CDR3 spans 14 amino acids. Trimming removed 2 bases from V and 7 bases from J, with 14 bases in between.

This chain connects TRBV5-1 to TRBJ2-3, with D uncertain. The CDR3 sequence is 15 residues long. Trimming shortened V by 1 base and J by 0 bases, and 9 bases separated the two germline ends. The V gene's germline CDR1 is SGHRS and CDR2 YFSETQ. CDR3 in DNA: TGCGCCAGCAGCTTGTTGGGCTATAGCACAGATACGCAGTATTTT. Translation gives CASSLLGYSTDTQYF.

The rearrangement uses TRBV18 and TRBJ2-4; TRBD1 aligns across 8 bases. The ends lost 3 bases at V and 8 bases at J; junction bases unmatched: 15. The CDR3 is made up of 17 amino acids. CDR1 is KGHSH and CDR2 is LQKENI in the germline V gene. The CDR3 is CASSPQFGAGGLDIQYF. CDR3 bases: TGTGCCAGCTCACCCCAATTTGGGGCAGGGGGCTTGGACATTCAGTACTTC.

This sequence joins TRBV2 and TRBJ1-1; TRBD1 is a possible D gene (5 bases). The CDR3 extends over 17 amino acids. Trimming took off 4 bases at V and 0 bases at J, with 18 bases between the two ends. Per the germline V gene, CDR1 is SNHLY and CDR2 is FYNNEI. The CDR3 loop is CASSAGGSGIMNTEAFF. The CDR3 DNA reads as TGTGCCAGCAGTGCGGGGGGATCAGGGATCATGAACACTGAAGCTTTCTTT.

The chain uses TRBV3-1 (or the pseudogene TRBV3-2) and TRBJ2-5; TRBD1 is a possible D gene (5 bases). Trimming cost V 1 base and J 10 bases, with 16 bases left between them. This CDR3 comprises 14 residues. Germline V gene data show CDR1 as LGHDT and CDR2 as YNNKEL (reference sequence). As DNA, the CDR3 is TGTGCCAGCAGCCAAGGCTCCCTGGGCAGGGACCAGTACTTC. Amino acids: CASSQGSLGRDQYF.

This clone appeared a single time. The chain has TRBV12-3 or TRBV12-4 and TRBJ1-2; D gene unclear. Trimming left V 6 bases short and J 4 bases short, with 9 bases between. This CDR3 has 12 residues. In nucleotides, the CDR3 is TGTGCCAGCAGCGCGGAGGGCTATGGCTACACCTTC. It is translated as CASSAEGYGYTF.

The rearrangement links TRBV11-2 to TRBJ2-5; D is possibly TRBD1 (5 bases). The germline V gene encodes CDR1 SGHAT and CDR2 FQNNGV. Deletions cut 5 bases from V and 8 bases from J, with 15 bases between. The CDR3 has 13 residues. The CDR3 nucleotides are TGTGCCAGCAGCCCAATCGGCCAGGGCACCCAGTACTTC. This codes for CASSPIGQGTQYF.

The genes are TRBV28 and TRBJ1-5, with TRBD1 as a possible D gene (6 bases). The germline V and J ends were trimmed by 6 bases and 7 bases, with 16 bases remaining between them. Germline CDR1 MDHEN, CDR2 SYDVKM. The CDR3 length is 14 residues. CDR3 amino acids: CASRLAGTNQPQHF. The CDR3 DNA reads TGTGCCAGCAGACTGGCCGGGACAAACCAGCCCCAGCATTTT.

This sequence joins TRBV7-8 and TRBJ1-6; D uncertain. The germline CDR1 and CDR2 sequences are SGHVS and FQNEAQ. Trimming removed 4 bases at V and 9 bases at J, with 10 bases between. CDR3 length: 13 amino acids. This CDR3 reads CASSSPGSSPLHF. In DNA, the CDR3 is TGTGCCAGCAGCTCCCCCGGGAGTTCACCCCTCCACTTT.

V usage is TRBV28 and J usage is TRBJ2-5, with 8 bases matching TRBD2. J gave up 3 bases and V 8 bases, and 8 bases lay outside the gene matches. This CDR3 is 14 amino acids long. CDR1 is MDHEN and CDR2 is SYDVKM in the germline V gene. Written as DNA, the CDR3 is TGTGCCAGCCTTTCGGGGGGGTCAAAAGAGACCCAGTACTTC. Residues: CASLSGGSKETQYF.

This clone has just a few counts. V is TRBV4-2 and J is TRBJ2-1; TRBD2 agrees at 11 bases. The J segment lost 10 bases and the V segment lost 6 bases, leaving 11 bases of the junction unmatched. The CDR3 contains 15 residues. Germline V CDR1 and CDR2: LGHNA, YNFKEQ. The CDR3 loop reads CASRISSGGAGEQFF. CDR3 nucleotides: TGTGCCAGCAGGATCAGTAGCGGGGGGGCAGGCGAGCAGTTCTTC.

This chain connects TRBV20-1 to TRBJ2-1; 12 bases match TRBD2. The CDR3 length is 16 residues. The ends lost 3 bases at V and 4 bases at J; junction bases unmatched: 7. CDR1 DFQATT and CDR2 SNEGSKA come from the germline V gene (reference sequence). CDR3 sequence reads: CSASRASGGVYNEQFF. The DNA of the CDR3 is TGCAGTGCTAGTAGGGCTAGCGGGGGGGTATACAATGAGCAGTTCTTC.

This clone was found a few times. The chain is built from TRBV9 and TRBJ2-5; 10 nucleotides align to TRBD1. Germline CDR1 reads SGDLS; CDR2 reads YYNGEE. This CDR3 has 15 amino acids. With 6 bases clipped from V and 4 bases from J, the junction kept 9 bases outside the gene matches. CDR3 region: CASTEGQGTLETQYF. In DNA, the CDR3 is TGTGCCAGCACCGAGGGACAGGGGACATTAGAGACCCAGTACTTC.

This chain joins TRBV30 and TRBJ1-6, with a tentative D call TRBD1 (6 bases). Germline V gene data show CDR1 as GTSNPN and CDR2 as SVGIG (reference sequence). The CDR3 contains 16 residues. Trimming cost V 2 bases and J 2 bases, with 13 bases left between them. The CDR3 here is CAWSPRTAPYNSPLHF. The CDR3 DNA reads TGTGCCTGGAGTCCCCGGACAGCTCCCTATAATTCACCCCTCCACTTT.

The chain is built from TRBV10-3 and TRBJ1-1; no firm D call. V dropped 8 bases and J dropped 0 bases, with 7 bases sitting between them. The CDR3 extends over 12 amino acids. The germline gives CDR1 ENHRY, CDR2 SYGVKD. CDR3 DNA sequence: TGTGCCATCCGAGGAGTGAACACTGAAGCTTTCTTT. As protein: CAIRGVNTEAFF.